This T cell receptor (beta chain) was identified during a study of T cells in Graves' hyperthyroidism and ophthalmopathy. The study, taken as a whole, reports: Model-based prediction identified ophthalmopathy a median roughly six months prior to its onset. Ophthalmopathy and stable hyperthyroidism were separated by a 13 V-J model.

Authors of the study amplified TCR beta CDR3 regions from RNA transcripts. Primed by the HTBI set, a first-round RT-PCR was run on the TCR CDR3. TCRdb analysed the multiplex PCR reads with MiXCR anew, one entry per CDR3 protein. The repertoire holds hundreds of thousands of distinct CDR3 sequences, 14% to 15% seen once, with roughly an eighth in the top ten. The CDR3 loop spans 14 amino acids. The V end was cut by 3 bases, the J end by 5 bases, with 14 bases between. CDR1 and CDR2 (germline): KGHSH, LQKENI. Disease duration was under 3 months in the ophthalmopathy patients, who also had a Clinical Activity Score of at least 3 and a NOSPECS grade of at least 4. This clonotype was found many times. The antigen is undetermined.

Sequences were obtained from blood. The source is a man aged 18 to 29 with Graves' ophthalmopathy. V gene TRBV18 combines with J gene TRBJ2-7; no firm D call. This CDR3 is CASSPNEESNEQYF. Written as DNA, the CDR3 is TGTGCCAGCTCACCTAACGAGGAAAGCAACGAGCAGTACTTC.